This TCR beta chain is from a study of chronic HIV infection and antiretroviral therapy. V lost 3 bases, J lost 1 base, and 15 bases lay in between. The germline gives CDR1 MNHEY, CDR2 SVGAGI. This CDR3 comprises 16 residues. TCRdb analysed the 5' RACE reads with MiXCR anew, one entry per CDR3 protein. Of 40,000 to 50,000 distinct CDR3 sequences detected, about 18% appear once; the ten largest clones hold more than 2.5%. This chain uses TRBV6-5 with TRBJ1-2; a possible D gene is TRBD1 (5 bases). Sequences were obtained from peripheral blood. This receptor was taken from an adult who had HIV and had not received antiretroviral therapy, or was an uninfected healthy control (not recorded which). Written as DNA, the CDR3 is TGTGCCAGCAGTTATGCGGGGGTCGGTGATAACTATGGCTACACCTTC. Its translation: CASSYAGVGDNYGYTF.